The 18 T cell receptor beta chains listed next were all sequenced from one sample in a study of CD8+ T cells in alopecia areata. Extraction and reverse transcription of RNA yielded cDNA as the sequencing template. Profiled with immunoSEQ multiplex PCR; TCRdb holds only in-frame clones, not every one. Among fewer than 250,000 clones, more than 30% were seen once, and the ten largest hold 0.45% to 0.55%. Treatment given: oral pan-JAK inhibitor, 5-10 mg twice daily. The source material was CD4+ T cells sorted from blood, sampled at approximately week 30, from a patient treated with tofacitinib. All receptors derive from a human donor with alopecia areata.

This clone was seen only a few times. The chain combines TRBV9 with TRBJ2-1, with D tentatively TRBD2 (6 bases). Germline V gene sequence: CDR1 SGDLS, CDR2 YYNGEE. This CDR3 spans 14 amino acids. Trimming removed 2 bases at V and 4 bases at J, with 10 bases between. The CDR3 spells CASSVGGPYNEQFF. Written as DNA, the CDR3 is TGTGCCAGCAGCGTTGGAGGGCCATACAATGAGCAGTTCTTC.

This clone was detected only a few times. The chain employs TRBV7-3 and TRBJ2-3; TRBD1 or TRBD2 may be the D gene (5 bases each). This CDR3 comprises 15 residues. Per germline, CDR1 SGHTA and CDR2 FQGTGA. V lost 0 bases to trimming and J lost 0 bases, with 7 bases between them. The CDR3 loop is CASSLTGASTDTQYF. CDR3 sequence (DNA): TGTGCCAGCAGCTTAACCGGGGCCAGCACAGATACGCAGTATTTT.

The V and J genes are TRBV5-1 and TRBJ2-5, with TRBD2 identical over 12 bases. CDR1 and CDR2 from the germline V gene are SGHRS and YFSETQ. Trimming cost V 2 bases and J 2 bases; bases outside gene matches: 1. CDR3 length: 15 residues. CDR3 loop: CASSLGLAGQETQYF. The CDR3 nucleotides are TGCGCCAGCAGCTTAGGACTAGCGGGACAAGAGACCCAGTACTTC.

DNA for the CDR3: TGTGCCAGCAGCTTCTACTACGAGCAGTACTTC. Its protein product is CASSFYYEQYF. V usage is TRBV5-6 and J usage is TRBJ2-7; D not certain. In germline, CDR1 is SGHDT, CDR2 YYEEEE. Trimming took off 2 bases at V and 3 bases at J, with 3 bases between the two ends. The CDR3 totals 11 residues.

This chain links TRBV30 with TRBJ2-7, with TRBD2 matching 9 bases. Germline assignment: CDR1 GTSNPN and CDR2 SVGIG (reference sequence). Losses at the gene ends were 3 bases for V and 5 bases for J; bases not matched to a gene: 11. The CDR3 totals 15 residues. The CDR3 protein is CAWRPSGKRENEQYF. CDR3 sequence (DNA): TGTGCCTGGAGGCCTAGCGGGAAGAGGGAGAACGAGCAGTACTTC.

This clone has only a few counts. The gene calls are TRBV2 and TRBJ2-4, with D maybe TRBD2 (5 bases). Germline-derived CDR1 and CDR2 are SNHLY and FYNNEI. The CDR3 runs 14 residues. Trimming removed 6 bases from V and 3 bases from J, with 12 bases in between. The CDR3 spells CASRETSVKNIQYF. As DNA, the CDR3 is TGTGCCAGCAGGGAAACTAGTGTCAAAAACATTCAGTACTTC.

The sample holds a few counts of this clone. CDR3 protein: CASTPRGKTDTQYF. CDR3 DNA sequence: TGCGCCAGCACCCCAAGGGGGAAGACAGATACGCAGTATTTT. The V and J genes are TRBV10-2 and TRBJ2-3, with D possibly being TRBD1 (6 bases). Trimming removed 7 bases at V and 3 bases at J, with 14 bases between. CDR1 and CDR2 (germline): WSHSY, SAAADI. This CDR3 has 14 amino acids.

This clone was picked up a small number of times. This chain joins TRBV7-9 and TRBJ1-2, with 7 nucleotides matching TRBD1. Germline loops: CDR1 SEHNR, CDR2 FQNEAQ (reference sequence). V gave up 5 bases and J gave up 0 bases; unmatched junction bases: 0. CDR3 size: 13 residues. The CDR3 sequence is CASSGTANYGYTF. DNA of the CDR3: TGTGCCAGCAGCGGGACAGCTAACTATGGCTACACCTTC.

A remark on this clone: Other nucleotide sequences from this sample produce the same CDR3. The chain recombines TRBV18 with TRBJ2-5; tentative D call: TRBD2 (5 bases). Trimming shortened V by 3 bases and J by 0 bases, and 5 bases separated the two germline ends. CDR3 size: 13 residues. Germline V gene sequence: CDR1 KGHSH, CDR2 LQKENI. The CDR3 DNA reads as TGTGCCAGCTCACCCGGGAACCAAGAGACCCAGTACTTC. Translation gives CASSPGNQETQYF.

This clone has just a few counts. DNA for the CDR3: TGTGCCAGTAGTATGTCAGGAAGACAGCCCCAGCATTTT. It translates to CASSMSGRQPQHF. V is TRBV19 and J is TRBJ1-5; D is ambiguous. V lost 3 bases and J 7 bases, leaving 10 bases between the germline ends. This CDR3 has 13 residues. Germline V gene lookup returns CDR1 LNHDA and CDR2 SQIVND (reference sequence).

This clone appeared a few times. V and J are TRBV5-1 and TRBJ2-3; 9 bases line up with TRBD2. Per germline, CDR1 SGHRS and CDR2 YFSETQ. The junction had 3 bases not matched to a gene; V was cut back by 0 bases and J by 1 base. This CDR3 has 16 amino acids. CDR3 loop: CASSLGLAAGTDTQYF. The CDR3 region has the DNA TGCGCCAGCAGCTTGGGACTAGCGGCTGGCACAGATACGCAGTATTTT.

This clone has just a few counts. V usage is TRBV19 and J usage is TRBJ2-1; 14 positions agree with TRBD2. Trimming at V came to 5 bases and at J to 4 bases, leaving 7 bases not matched to a gene. Looked up from germline, CDR1 is LNHDA and CDR2 is SQIVND (reference sequence). The CDR3 is made up of 17 amino acids. The CDR3 DNA sequence: TGTGCCAGTAGTCCCGGGACTAGCGGGGGATCATACAATGAGCAGTTCTTC. Translating it yields CASSPGTSGGSYNEQFF.

The sample holds a few counts of this clone. The rearrangement uses TRBV27 and TRBJ1-5, with D possibly being TRBD1 (6 bases). CDR3 length: 14 amino acids. Germline loops: CDR1 MNHEY, CDR2 SMNVEV (reference sequence). The V gene lost 3 bases and the J gene lost 6 bases, with 12 bases spanning the gap. CDR3 coding DNA: TGTGCCAGCAGTTTGGAGGGGGTCGGTCAGCCCCAGCATTTT. Protein sequence: CASSLEGVGQPQHF.

This clone was observed a few times. V usage is TRBV29-1 and J usage is TRBJ2-7; either TRBD1 or TRBD2 may supply D (5 bases each). Germline CDR1 SQVTM, CDR2 ANQGSEA. Trimming removed 4 bases at V and 2 bases at J, with 12 bases between. There are 13 residues in the CDR3. CDR3 amino acids: CSVGETAAYEQYF. Here the CDR3 DNA reads TGCAGCGTTGGGGAGACAGCGGCCTACGAGCAGTACTTC.

This chain links TRBV5-1 with TRBJ2-1; D may match TRBD1 or TRBD2 (5 bases each). The germline V gene encodes CDR1 SGHRS and CDR2 YFSETQ. The V and J ends lost 3 bases and 5 bases respectively, with 12 bases between them. CDR3 length: 14 amino acids. The CDR3, as DNA: TGCGCCAGCAGCTCGTACCGGGGCGACAATGAGCAGTTCTTC. This codes for CASSSYRGDNEQFF.

In its sample, this clone was seen a few times. This chain joins TRBV7-9 and TRBJ2-1; perhaps TRBD2 as D (6 bases). CDR1 is SEHNR, CDR2 FQNEAQ, per germline (reference sequence). There are 16 residues in the CDR3. Trimming left V 3 bases short and J 2 bases short, with 14 bases between. CDR3 sequence (DNA): TGTGCCAGCAGCTTGGAGCTAGCGATGGCCTACAATGAGCAGTTCTTC. This sequence encodes CASSLELAMAYNEQFF.

The gene calls are TRBV29-1 and TRBJ2-1; 8 nucleotides match TRBD2. The germline CDR1 and CDR2 sequences are SQVTM and ANQGSEA. After removal of 3 bases from V and 4 bases from J, the junction contained 8 bases not matched to a gene. The CDR3 has 15 amino acids. CDR3 DNA: TGCAGCGTTGAGCGTGGGGCTAGCGGGTACAATGAGCAGTTCTTC. Amino acids: CSVERGASGYNEQFF.

Concerning this clone itself: Other DNA sequences in this sample translate to the same CDR3. The rearrangement links TRBV29-1 to TRBJ2-6; 7 positions agree with TRBD1. This CDR3 spans 14 amino acids. Trimming took 6 bases from V and 1 from J; bases not matched to a gene: 3. CDR1 and CDR2 (germline): SQVTM, ANQGSEA. The CDR3 protein is CSVTGSSGANVLTF. CDR3 bases: TGCAGCGTGACAGGGTCGTCTGGGGCCAACGTCCTGACTTTC. Full variable domain (remainder filled in from reference TRBV29-1 and TRBJ2-6): SAVISQKPSRDICQRGTSLTIQCQVDSQVTMMFWYRQQPGQSLTLIATANQGSEATYESGFVIDKFPISRPNLTFSTLTVSNMSPEDSSIYLCSVTGSSGANVLTFGAGSRLTVL.